The 3 T cell receptor beta chains below were found in one sample sequenced in a study of CXCR3-negative and CXCR3-positive naive CD8 T cells. UMI labels and 5' RACE were used to prepare the TRB cDNA libraries. TCRdb derives one entry per CDR3 protein from the 5' RACE reads, leaving out DNA. In total, the table holds 41,000 or so distinct CDR3 sequences. The sequenced sample consisted of naive CXCR3- CD8+ T cells from blood. Subset denoted: CD45RO-CCR7+CD27+CD95- naive CD8+ T cells lacking CXCR3 (TNR3-). These receptors were collected from a human donor in good health. Some clones in this sample may be carry-over from other donors' samples.

The V gene is TRBV14, the J gene TRBJ2-1. The CDR3 totals 12 residues. Germline CDR1 reads SGHDN; CDR2 reads FVKESK. The chain's CDR3 is CASSPDYNEQFF.

This chain connects TRBV11-2 to TRBJ2-7; the D call from TCRdb, TRBD1, cannot be confirmed without DNA. Germline V CDR1 and CDR2: SGHAT, FQNNGV. The CDR3 totals 15 residues. The CDR3 here is CASSLGATGDYEQYF.

This chain links TRBV14 with TRBJ2-5. This CDR3 has 16 amino acids. From germline, CDR1 is SGHDN and CDR2 FVKESK. The CDR3 here is CASSQRWNSGRETQYF. Using reference TRBV14 and TRBJ2-5 for the parts outside the CDR3, the full variable domain is EAGVTQFPSHSVIEKGQTVTLRCDPISGHDNLYWYRRVMGKEIKFLLHFVKESKQDESGMPNNRFLAERTGGTYSTLKVQPAELEDSGVYFCASSQRWNSGRETQYFGPGTRLLVL.